The 12 T cell receptor beta chains below were found in one sample sequenced in a study of CD8 T cells in ankylosing spondylitis. MiXCR, applied by TCRdb to the 5' RACE reads, yields one record per CDR3 protein. The table records 31,000 or so distinct CDR3 sequences, roughly 33% of them present only once. Sequences were obtained from synovial fluid, either unsorted or a sorted T cell fraction (not recorded which). The receptors derive from a male donor with ankylosing spondylitis.

This clonotype was observed a handful of times. The chain employs TRBV7-8 and TRBJ2-5, with 7 nucleotides matching TRBD2. After removal of 5 bases from V and 4 bases from J, the junction contained 16 bases not matched to a gene. The germline V gene encodes CDR1 SGHVS and CDR2 FQNEAQ. This CDR3 has 17 amino acids. The CDR3 DNA reads TGTGCCAGCAGCCTTGCTGGCGGGAGCGCCTCAGGAGAGACCCAGTACTTC. Protein: CASSLAGGSASGETQYF.

In this sample, this clonotype turned up once. This rearrangement joins TRBV11-1 to TRBJ2-7; 9 bases fit TRBD2. The germline V gene has CDR1 SGHAT and CDR2 FQDESV (reference sequence). Trimming removed 5 bases from V and 0 bases from J; junction bases left unmatched: 14. This CDR3 has 18 amino acids. This CDR3 reads CASSPSSSGSWRSYEQYF. The CDR3 DNA reads TGTGCCAGCAGCCCGTCGAGTAGCGGGAGTTGGCGCTCCTACGAGCAGTACTTC.

V usage is TRBV7-2 and J usage is TRBJ2-3; no firm D call. The CDR3 runs to 14 residues. Germline CDR1 SGHTA, CDR2 FQGNSA. Trimming took 1 base from V and 6 from J, leaving 11 bases between them. CDR3 in amino acids: CASSLVPGVDTQYF. CDR3 in DNA: TGTGCCAGCAGCTTAGTTCCGGGTGTGGATACGCAGTATTTT.

The V gene is TRBV27, the J gene TRBJ1-2; 7 bases agree with TRBD1. J gave up 5 bases and V 5 bases, and 11 bases lay outside the gene matches. Germline V gene sequence: CDR1 MNHEY, CDR2 SMNVEV (reference sequence). The CDR3 is made up of 15 amino acids. The CDR3 nucleotides read TGTGCCAGCAGTCTCTCGACAGGGTCGGGGTATGGCTACACCTTC. Amino acids: CASSLSTGSGYGYTF.

This clonotype was counted ten times or more. The rearrangement uses TRBV24-1 and TRBJ1-2, with D tentatively TRBD1 (5 bases). CDR1 and CDR2 (germline): KGHDR, SFDVKD. The CDR3 is 12 amino acids. V shed 5 bases and J shed 8 bases, with 11 bases lying between them. The chain's CDR3 is CATSGQGPGYTF. As DNA, the CDR3 is TGTGCCACCAGTGGTCAGGGACCAGGCTACACCTTC.

This clonotype was recorded a few times. The rearrangement links TRBV5-4 to TRBJ1-1; weak D call: TRBD1 (6 bases). The CDR3 totals 15 residues. CDR1 is SGHNT and CDR2 is YYREEE in the germline V gene (reference sequence). The V and J ends lost 4 bases and 0 bases respectively, with 13 bases between them. The CDR3 nucleotides are TGTGCCAGCAGCCCCGGGGGCAACATGAACACTGAAGCTTTCTTT. This encodes CASSPGGNMNTEAFF.

The chain is built from TRBV7-9 and TRBJ2-7, with D uncertain. The CDR3 sequence is 12 residues long. Trimming shortened V by 2 bases and J by 2 bases, and 4 bases separated the two germline ends. Per germline, CDR1 SEHNR and CDR2 FQNEAQ (reference sequence). This CDR3 is CASSLMTYEQYF. The CDR3 bases are TGTGCCAGCAGCTTAATGACCTACGAGCAGTACTTC.

The rearrangement links TRBV20-1 to TRBJ1-2; 8 bases map to TRBD1. V trimming: 7 bases; J trimming: 0 bases; junction bases outside the gene matches: 10. Germline CDR1 is DFQATT and CDR2 is SNEGSKA (reference sequence). The CDR3 covers 15 residues. The CDR3: CSVPDRELANYGYTF. The CDR3 DNA follows: TGCAGTGTCCCGGACAGGGAGTTGGCTAACTATGGCTACACCTTC.

This clonotype was counted between two and nine times. No conserved phenylalanine or tryptophan is present at the end of the CDR3, so a read error is the likely explanation. The DNA is left out, because the CDR3 cannot be placed on it with certainty; the CDR3 is given as TCRdb lists it. The chain has TRBV6-1 and TRBJ2-7; TRBD2 is the table's D call and was not checked against the DNA. The CDR3 length equals 14 residues, ends included. Germline CDR1 MNHNS, CDR2 SASEGT. The CDR3 is CASRDRTSGAPLSI.

This clonotype has a handful of counts. The V gene is TRBV4-1, the J gene TRBJ2-1, with D possibly being TRBD1 (5 bases). Germline CDR1 MGHRA, CDR2 YSYEKL. V lost 4 bases and J lost 0, with 13 bases in between. CDR3 length equals 16 residues. CDR3 coding DNA: TGCGCCAGCAGCCCACCACAGGTCACCTCCTACAATGAGCAGTTCTTC. It codes for CASSPPQVTSYNEQFF.

This clonotype was seen at least ten times. This chain joins TRBV6-1 and TRBJ2-1; D perhaps matches TRBD2 (6 bases). The CDR3 sequence is 16 residues long. CDR1 MNHNS and CDR2 SASEGT come from the germline V gene. The germline V and J ends were trimmed by 2 bases and 0 bases, with 11 bases remaining between them. CDR3 loop: CASSEWDLSSYNEQFF. CDR3 DNA: TGTGCCAGCAGTGAATGGGACTTAAGCTCCTACAATGAGCAGTTCTTC.

This clonotype was recorded at least ten times. The chain joins TRBV7-9 to TRBJ1-4; D gene unclear. The CDR3 totals 12 residues. CDR1 and CDR2 from the germline V gene are SEHNR and FQNEAQ (reference sequence). Between the trimmed V and J ends, which lost 4 bases and 8 bases, there was a span of 8 bases. The CDR3 sequence is CASSYGGEKLFF. CDR3 in DNA: TGTGCCAGCAGCTACGGAGGGGAAAAACTGTTTTTT.